This T cell receptor beta chain is from a study of glioma-infiltrating T cells after dendritic cell vaccination. This clone was counted between two and nine times. Sequencing was performed with immunoSEQ multiplex PCR; in TCRdb, only in-frame clones are kept and a portion is missing. The table lists tens of thousands of clones, around 85% of them singletons. This sample's time point: after dendritic cell vaccination, including at tumor progression/relapse. After removal of 7 bases from V and 7 bases from J, the junction contained 10 bases not matched to a gene. The CDR3 covers 15 residues. Germline-derived CDR1 and CDR2 are SNHLY and FYNNEI.

The chain joins TRBV2 to TRBJ1-4; 9 nucleotides align to TRBD1. The origin of this receptor is a human donor with glioblastoma. Source: blood, taken after dendritic cell vaccination. The CDR3 protein is CASTTTGGESEKLFF. The CDR3, as DNA: TGTGCCAGCACTACTACAGGGGGCGAAAGTGAAAAACTGTTTTTT.